The 30 T cell receptor beta chains reported below all come from one sample, sequenced in a study of blood T cell repertoires in COVID-19. This table comes from immunoSEQ multiplex PCR, and its TCRdb copy is limited to in-frame clones, with some not included. The data hold some 250,000 clones, with around 85% observed a single time. Sequencing was carried out using peripheral blood. Receptor source: a woman under 40 who had recovered from COVID-19.

The J gene is TRBJ1-2, the V gene TRBV12-3 or TRBV12-4; maybe TRBD1 (6 bases). There are 12 residues in the CDR3. This CDR3 is CGSGGRNYGYTF. The CDR3 DNA reads TGTGGCTCCGGGGGGCGGAACTATGGCTACACCTTC.

J is TRBJ1-6 and V is TRBV19; D is possibly TRBD1 (5 bases). Germline CDR1 reads LNHDA; CDR2 reads SQIVND (reference sequence). This CDR3 is 15 amino acids long. Trimming cost V 8 bases and J 8 bases, with 19 bases left between them. CDR3 coding DNA: TGTGCCAGTTCGGGGGAGGAGGGAGGCTATTCACCCCTCCACTTT. It translates to CASSGEEGGYSPLHF.

The CDR3 bases are TGTGCCAGCAGTTACTCGCCGGGGGTCACAGATACGCAGTATTTT. Amino acids: CASSYSPGVTDTQYF. The V gene is TRBV6-6, the J gene TRBJ2-3; a weak D match, TRBD2 (6 bases). The germline CDR1 and CDR2 sequences are MNHNY and SVGAGI (reference sequence). This CDR3 contains 15 residues. Trimming shortened V by 0 bases and J by 2 bases, and 9 bases separated the two germline ends.

The chain couples TRBV6-1 to TRBJ2-4, with D perhaps TRBD2 (6 bases). Trimming cost V 2 bases and J 0 bases, with 20 bases left between them. CDR1 and CDR2 from the germline V gene are MNHNS and SASEGT. The CDR3 contains 19 residues. The CDR3 nucleotides read TGTGCCAGCAGTGAAAGGTTCGGGGACGGAGGGGTAGCCAAAAACATTCAGTACTTC. Protein sequence: CASSERFGDGGVAKNIQYF.

The V call is TRBV6-1, the J call TRBJ2-7; 11 nucleotides align to TRBD1. The V gene end was trimmed by 4 bases and the J gene end by 5 bases; junction bases not matched to a gene: 10. The CDR3 totals 16 residues. Germline V gene sequence: CDR1 MNHNS, CDR2 SASEGT. Written as DNA, the CDR3 is TGTGCCAGCAGTGCAACCCGGGACAGGGGGTCCAACGAGCAGTACTTC. This codes for CASSATRDRGSNEQYF.

V and J are TRBV7-3 and TRBJ2-5; weak D call: TRBD1 (5 bases). The CDR3 length is 13 residues. CDR1 and CDR2 (germline): SGHTA, FQGTGA. Trimming cost V 3 bases and J 3 bases, with 8 bases left between them. CDR3 coding DNA: TGTGCCAGCAGCTTTGCACAGGAAGAGACCCAGTACTTC. Translated, it gives CASSFAQEETQYF.

In its sample, this clone was seen many times. The chain joins TRBV18 to TRBJ2-6; weak D call: TRBD2 (5 bases). The CDR3 has 18 amino acids. From germline, CDR1 is KGHSH and CDR2 LQKENI. V dropped 3 bases and J dropped 2 bases, with 17 bases sitting between them. CDR3: CASSPPRSSNPGANVLTF. CDR3 coding DNA: TGTGCCAGCTCACCTCCGAGGTCTAGCAACCCTGGGGCCAACGTCCTGACTTTC.

This clone turned up a few times. The chain is built from TRBV2 and TRBJ1-1, with unresolved D. The CDR3 sequence is 14 residues long. Germline lookup yields CDR1 SNHLY and CDR2 FYNNEI. V lost 6 bases and J 4 bases, leaving 15 bases between the germline ends. CDR3 DNA sequence: TGTGCCAGCAGAGGTTATGTAGGGAGCACTGAAGCTTTCTTT. Translated: CASRGYVGSTEAFF.

This clone came up a few times. This chain connects TRBV7-9 to TRBJ1-5; D remains ambiguous. There are 15 residues in the CDR3. V dropped 1 base and J dropped 1 base, with 8 bases sitting between them. Germline CDR1 and CDR2: SEHNR and FQNEAQ (reference sequence). The chain's CDR3 is CASSLVSGSNQPQHF. The CDR3 DNA sequence: TGTGCCAGCAGCTTAGTTTCAGGCAGCAATCAGCCCCAGCATTTT. Together with reference TRBV7-9 and TRBJ1-5, the CDR3 gives the full variable domain: DTGVSQNPRHKITKRGQNVTFRCDPISEHNRLYWYRQTLGQGPEFLTYFQNEAQLEKSRLLSDRFSAERPKGSFSTLEIQRTEQGDSAMYLCASSLVSGSNQPQHFGDGTRLSIL.

The V and J genes are TRBV6-5 and TRBJ1-1; no clear D. Looked up from germline, CDR1 is MNHEY and CDR2 is SVGAGI. The CDR3 totals 15 residues. Trimming took off 0 bases at V and 0 bases at J, with 8 bases between the two ends. Here the CDR3 reads CASSYSPQMNTEAFF. The DNA of the CDR3 is TGTGCCAGCAGTTACTCGCCCCAGATGAACACTGAAGCTTTCTTT.

CDR3 DNA: TGTGCCAGCAGCGTATCGGGACTGGATTACAATGAGCAGTTCTTC. Its protein is CASSVSGLDYNEQFF. The chain carries TRBV9 and TRBJ2-1; weak D call: TRBD2 (6 bases). Germline loops: CDR1 SGDLS, CDR2 YYNGEE. Trimming removed 1 base at V and 4 bases at J, with 12 bases between. The CDR3 runs 15 residues. The variable domain in full, completed from reference TRBV9 and TRBJ2-1, reads DSGVTQTPKHLITATGQRVTLRCSPRSGDLSVYWYQQSLDQGLQFLIQYYNGEERAKGNILERFSAQQFPDLHSELNLSSLELGDSALYFCASSVSGLDYNEQFFGPGTRLTVL.

The chain combines TRBV5-4 with TRBJ1-3; 8 nucleotides align to TRBD1. Germline V gives CDR1 SGHNT, CDR2 YYREEE (reference sequence). Trimming at V came to 4 bases and at J to 4 bases, leaving 1 base not matched to a gene. CDR3 length: 13 amino acids. The CDR3 sequence is CASSRDRGNTIYF. CDR3 in DNA: TGTGCCAGCAGCCGGGACAGGGGAAACACCATATATTTT. The variable domain in full, with the rest retrieved from reference TRBV5-4 and TRBJ1-3, is ETGVTQSPTHLIKTRGQQVTLRCSSQSGHNTVSWYQQALGQGPQFIFQYYREEENGRGNFPPRFSGLQFPNYSSELNVNALELDDSALYLCASSRDRGNTIYFGEGSWLTVV.

The genes are TRBV2 and TRBJ1-6, with no clear D. Trimming took off 2 bases at V and 4 bases at J, with 9 bases between the two ends. Germline assignment: CDR1 SNHLY and CDR2 FYNNEI. CDR3 size: 15 residues. The CDR3 DNA follows: TGTGCCAGCAGTGAACGGGGAAGTTATAATTCACCCCTCCACTTT. This sequence encodes CASSERGSYNSPLHF.

The chain is built from TRBV5-6 and TRBJ2-3; 11 nucleotides agree with TRBD2. The CDR3 is made up of 17 amino acids. The V gene end was trimmed by 1 base and the J gene end by 3 bases; junction bases not matched to a gene: 7. Germline V gene lookup returns CDR1 SGHDT and CDR2 YYEEEE. CDR3 sequence (DNA): TGTGCCAGCAGCTTGCTGGGTAGCGGGGGGGCGACAGATACGCAGTATTTT. This translates into CASSLLGSGGATDTQYF.

The chain combines TRBV5-5 with TRBJ1-1, with D possibly being TRBD1 (5 bases). Germline V gene sequence: CDR1 SGHKS, CDR2 YYEKEE (reference sequence). The CDR3 covers 16 residues. The ends were cut back, 1 base at V and 5 bases at J, with 18 bases in the middle. CDR3 bases: TGTGCCAGCAGCTTGTATATTTCCAGGGCGGGGACTGAAGCTTTCTTT. Translating it yields CASSLYISRAGTEAFF.

The genes are TRBV4-1 and TRBJ1-4; 7 nucleotides align to TRBD1. This CDR3 has 16 amino acids. V lost 5 bases to trimming and J lost 8 bases; unmatched junction nucleotides: 14. Germline loops: CDR1 MGHRA, CDR2 YSYEKL. CDR3 nucleotides: TGCGCCAGCAGCTCGACTTTGACAGGGAACCGCGAAAAACTGTTTTTT. Encoded protein: CASSSTLTGNREKLFF.

The chain employs TRBV20-1 and TRBJ1-2; 11 nucleotides agree with TRBD1. Trimming at V came to 3 bases and at J to 7 bases, leaving 10 bases not matched to a gene. The V gene's germline CDR1 is DFQATT and CDR2 SNEGSKA (reference sequence). The CDR3 is 15 amino acids. The CDR3 loop reads CSASVYGQGAFGYTF. The CDR3 DNA reads as TGCAGTGCTAGTGTATACGGACAGGGGGCGTTTGGCTACACCTTC.

The CDR3 sequence: CASSRLGTGSTDTQYF. The CDR3 DNA is TGTGCCAGCAGTCGACTCGGGACAGGGAGCACAGATACGCAGTATTTT. This rearrangement joins TRBV6-6 to TRBJ2-3, with 9 nucleotides matching TRBD1. CDR3 size: 16 residues. Germline lookup yields CDR1 MNHNY and CDR2 SVGAGI (reference sequence). V lost 5 bases, J lost 0 bases, and 6 bases stayed unmatched.

V and J are TRBV5-4 and TRBJ2-3, with unresolved D. Germline CDR1 and CDR2: SGHNT and YYREEE (reference sequence). With 0 bases removed from V and 0 bases from J, the gap between germline ends came to 5 bases. The CDR3 contains 14 residues. The CDR3 loop reads CASSLDSSTDTQYF. In DNA form, the CDR3 reads TGTGCCAGCAGCTTGGACTCTAGCACAGATACGCAGTATTTT.

V is TRBV12-5 and J is TRBJ2-4, with D possibly being TRBD1 (5 bases). Germline V gives CDR1 LGHNT, CDR2 FRNRAP. The length of the CDR3 is 14 residues. The V and J ends lost 6 bases and 1 base respectively, with 10 bases between them. The CDR3 DNA is TGTGCTAGTGGCTACACAGGCGCCAAAAACATTCAGTACTTC. Translating it yields CASGYTGAKNIQYF.

The rearrangement joins TRBV23-1 to TRBJ2-5; the D gene is possibly TRBD2 (6 bases). TRBV23-1 is designated an ORF whose function remains uncertain. This CDR3 comprises 17 residues. The V gene lost 6 bases and the J gene lost 4 bases, with 24 bases spanning the gap. The CDR3 sequence: CASSPPSSGDPGETQYF. CDR3 bases: TGCGCCAGCAGCCCACCAAGCTCGGGAGATCCAGGAGAGACCCAGTACTTC.

The V and J genes are TRBV3-1 (or the pseudogene TRBV3-2) and TRBJ2-5; 13 bases line up with TRBD2. Germline assignment: CDR1 LGHDT and CDR2 YNNKEL (reference sequence). Germline trimming cut 1 base from V and 1 base from J; bases unmatched to any gene: 6. This CDR3 has 18 residues. The CDR3 protein is CASSQVGGTSGVQETQYF. The DNA of the CDR3 is TGTGCCAGCAGCCAAGTTGGCGGGACTAGCGGGGTCCAAGAGACCCAGTACTTC.

This sequence joins TRBV21-1 and TRBJ1-6; no DNA check was done on the table's D call, TRBD1. TRBV21-1 corresponds to a pseudogene. CDR3 size: 14 residues. The CDR3 sequence: CASSTAGSDSPLHF. For the CDR3, the DNA is TGTGCCAGCAGCACGGCAGGGTCGGATTCACCCCTCCACTTT.

The J gene is TRBJ1-1, the V gene TRBV6-2 or TRBV6-3; tentatively, D is TRBD1 (5 bases). The CDR3 extends over 15 amino acids. Germline loops: CDR1 MNHEY, CDR2 SVGEGT. V gave up 2 bases and J gave up 0 bases, with 10 bases separating them. The CDR3 protein is CASSYRGTVNTEAFF. The CDR3 region has the DNA TGTGCCAGCAGTTACAGGGGCACAGTGAACACTGAAGCTTTCTTT.

The chain employs TRBV7-6 and TRBJ2-3; 15 bases align to TRBD2. J gave up 2 bases and V 0 bases, and 3 bases lay outside the gene matches. The CDR3 contains 18 residues. CDR1 is SGHVS, CDR2 FNYEAQ, per germline. DNA for the CDR3: TGTGCCAGCAGCTTAGCGGGACTAGCGGGGGGTAACACAGATACGCAGTATTTT. Residues: CASSLAGLAGGNTDTQYF.

The V and J genes are TRBV11-2 and TRBJ1-4, with D perhaps matching TRBD1 (6 bases). Germline lookup yields CDR1 SGHAT and CDR2 FQNNGV. This CDR3 region has 14 residues. Trimming stripped 0 bases from V and 7 bases from J, with 9 bases between. CDR3 residues: CASSLDRGSEKLFF. CDR3 sequence (DNA): TGTGCCAGCAGCTTAGACAGGGGAAGTGAAAAACTGTTTTTT.

V usage is TRBV6-5 and J usage is TRBJ2-3, with 11 bases fitting TRBD2. J gave up 9 bases and V 4 bases, and 6 bases lay outside the gene matches. CDR1 is MNHEY and CDR2 is SVGAGI in the germline V gene. There are 14 residues in the CDR3. DNA for the CDR3: TGTGCCAGCAGTTCACTAGCGGGGGCCGGAACGCAGTATTTT. Translating it yields CASSSLAGAGTQYF.

This chain joins TRBV5-1 and TRBJ1-1; the D is unclear. Germline-derived CDR1 and CDR2 are SGHRS and YFSETQ. V dropped 2 bases and J dropped 3 bases, with 11 bases sitting between them. This CDR3 region has 14 residues. This CDR3 reads CASSLANADTEAFF. DNA for the CDR3: TGCGCCAGCAGCTTAGCGAACGCAGACACTGAAGCTTTCTTT.

The rearrangement uses TRBV7-3 and TRBJ2-7; D is possibly TRBD1 (6 bases). The V end was cut by 5 bases, the J end by 5 bases, with 13 bases between. This CDR3 has 13 amino acids. Germline V gene sequence: CDR1 SGHTA, CDR2 FQGTGA. In DNA form, the CDR3 reads TGTGCCAGCAGCGCCGGACAGTCGGACGAGCAGTACTTC. Translating gives CASSAGQSDEQYF.

The chain has TRBV6-5 and TRBJ2-1, with 7 bases aligning to TRBD2. Trimming at V came to 2 bases and at J to 2 bases, leaving 6 bases not matched to a gene. The CDR3 spans 16 residues. Germline V gene lookup returns CDR1 MNHEY and CDR2 SVGAGI. Here the CDR3 DNA reads TGTGCCAGCAGTTACCGGCGGGGGTCTACCTACAATGAGCAGTTCTTC. Its protein is CASSYRRGSTYNEQFF.